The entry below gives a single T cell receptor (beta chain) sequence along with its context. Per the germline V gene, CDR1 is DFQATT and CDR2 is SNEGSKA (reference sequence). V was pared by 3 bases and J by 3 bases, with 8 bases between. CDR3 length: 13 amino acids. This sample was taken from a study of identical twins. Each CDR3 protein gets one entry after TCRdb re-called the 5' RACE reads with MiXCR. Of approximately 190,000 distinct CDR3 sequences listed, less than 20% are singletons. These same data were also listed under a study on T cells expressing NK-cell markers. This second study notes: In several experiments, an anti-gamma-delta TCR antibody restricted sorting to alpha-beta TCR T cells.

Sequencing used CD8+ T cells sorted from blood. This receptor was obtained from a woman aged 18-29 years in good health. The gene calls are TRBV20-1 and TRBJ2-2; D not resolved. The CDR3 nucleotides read TGCAGTGCTAGTGTGGGGTACACCGGGGAGCTGTTTTTT. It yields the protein CSASVGYTGELFF.